The entry below gives a single TCR beta chain sequence along with its context. Its antigen is currently unknown. Naive CD8 populations comprised CD45RO-negative cells positively selected for CCR7, excluding terminally differentiated effector memory CD45RA+ cells. Germline assignment: CDR1 SGDLS and CDR2 YYNGEE. The V and J ends lost 4 bases and 1 base respectively, with 8 bases between them. The length of the CDR3 is 13 residues. This sample was taken from a study of shared clonotypes between healthy human individuals. This was a deep-level run. Original analysis: Filtering differed because ImmunoSEQ produced junction-only sequences that carried no quality scores. Sequencing was performed with immunoSEQ multiplex PCR; in TCRdb, only in-frame clones are kept and a portion is missing. V, J and clone size are taken as reported in that table, and D and trimming were inferred from the DNA itself. The sample lists about 600,000 clones; about 95% were seen once.

General study results and limits: Naive CD4 clonotype sharing across four donors was approximately 5%. Clonotypes shared by all four donors outscored non-shared clonotypes in generation probability.

This chain connects TRBV9 to TRBJ1-2; D unresolved. The clonotype was recovered from a woman aged 25-40 years in good health. The sequenced sample consisted of naive CD8+ T cells sorted from blood. CDR3 sequence: CASSPSGNYGYTF. In nucleotides, the CDR3 is TGTGCCAGCAGCCCGTCGGGTAACTATGGCTACACCTTC.